The next 10 T cell receptor beta chains were all read from a single sample in a study of blood T cell repertoires in COVID-19. Assay used: immunoSEQ multiplex PCR; TCRdb lists only in-frame clones, some missing. The sample lists approximately 440,000 clones; less than 95% were seen once. Sequenced material: PBMCs or T cells enriched from blood (not recorded which). All receptors come from a man between 18 and 29 years old who had recovered from COVID-19.

This clone appeared once. This rearrangement joins TRBV7-3 to TRBJ1-5; the match to TRBD1 covers 7 bases. Germline assignment: CDR1 SGHTA and CDR2 FQGTGA. The CDR3 is 13 amino acids. The V and J ends lost 5 bases and 6 bases, in that order; junction bases with no gene match: 4. CDR3 nucleotides: TGTGCCAGCAGCACAGGGGTCGGTCAGCCCCAGCATTTT. Translation: CASSTGVGQPQHF.

The chain is built from TRBV6-5 and TRBJ1-2; TRBD1 matches 10 bases. V dropped 6 bases and J dropped 2; count of bases not matched to a gene: 3. The CDR3 is 14 residues long. Per the germline V gene, CDR1 is MNHEY and CDR2 is SVGAGI. The CDR3, as DNA: TGTGCCAGCAGCGACAGGGGGCGAAACTATGGCTACACCTTC. Its translation: CASSDRGRNYGYTF.

The rearrangement uses TRBV11-3 and TRBJ2-5; 11 positions match TRBD2. In germline, CDR1 is SGHNT, CDR2 YENEEA. The CDR3 contains 15 residues. Losses at the gene ends were 5 bases for V and 2 bases for J; bases not matched to a gene: 4. CDR3 nucleotides: TGTGCCAGCAGCCGGGGACTAGCGGAGCAAGAGACCCAGTACTTC. It translates to CASSRGLAEQETQYF.

This chain connects TRBV7-9 to TRBJ2-3, with 7 bases that match TRBD2. Trimming cost V 2 bases and J 2 bases; bases outside gene matches: 4. In germline, CDR1 is SEHNR, CDR2 FQNEAQ (reference sequence). The CDR3 extends over 15 amino acids. The CDR3 nucleotides read TGTGCCAGCAGCTTATCTAGCGGAACCACAGATACGCAGTATTTT. It yields the protein CASSLSSGTTDTQYF.

In this sample, this clone turned up once. The gene calls are TRBV7-2 and TRBJ2-7; perhaps TRBD2 as D (6 bases). The CDR3 spans 15 residues. V lost 6 bases to trimming and J lost 2 bases, with 17 bases between them. CDR1 is SGHTA and CDR2 is FQGNSA in the germline V gene. Here the CDR3 reads CASRAGLGVTYEQYF. Written as DNA, the CDR3 is TGTGCCAGCAGGGCGGGGCTCGGGGTCACCTACGAGCAGTACTTC.

This chain joins TRBV6-1 and TRBJ2-6, with no clear D. Per germline, CDR1 MNHNS and CDR2 SASEGT. The CDR3 has 13 residues. Trimming took 0 bases from V and 12 from J, leaving 9 bases between them. The CDR3 loop is CASSEAPGTVLTF. CDR3 nucleotides: TGTGCCAGCAGTGAAGCCCCAGGCACCGTCCTGACTTTC.

The V gene is TRBV5-1, the J gene TRBJ2-7, with D tentatively TRBD2 (5 bases). V was cut by 4 bases and J by 6 bases, with 17 bases left in between. The CDR3 is 14 residues long. In germline, CDR1 is SGHRS, CDR2 YFSETQ. DNA for the CDR3: TGCGCCAGCAGCCCCCCCGAGGGAAAGGGCGAGCAGTACTTC. Protein sequence: CASSPPEGKGEQYF.

V is TRBV19 and J is TRBJ2-7; 10 bases match TRBD1. The V gene end was trimmed by 6 bases and the J gene end by 5 bases; junction bases not matched to a gene: 7. CDR1 and CDR2 (germline): LNHDA, SQIVND (reference sequence). The CDR3 is 14 residues long. The CDR3 nucleotides are TGTGCCAGTAGCCCTGGGACAGGGGTACACGAGCAGTACTTC. As protein: CASSPGTGVHEQYF.

This chain joins TRBV4-1 and TRBJ1-1, with unresolved D. The CDR3 has 17 residues. In germline, CDR1 is MGHRA, CDR2 YSYEKL. V dropped 3 bases and J dropped 4 bases, with 21 bases sitting between them. CDR3 residues: CASSHFGEGAAATEAFF. As DNA, the CDR3 is TGCGCCAGCAGCCACTTCGGGGAGGGAGCGGCGGCCACTGAAGCTTTCTTT.

The V and J genes are TRBV14 and TRBJ1-1; D is ambiguous. Germline CDR1 reads SGHDN; CDR2 reads FVKESK. The CDR3 runs 13 residues. V lost 3 bases and J 6 bases, leaving 11 bases between the germline ends. This chain's CDR3 is CASSHRLLSEAFF. The CDR3 DNA follows: TGTGCCAGCAGCCATCGACTCCTCTCTGAAGCTTTCTTT.